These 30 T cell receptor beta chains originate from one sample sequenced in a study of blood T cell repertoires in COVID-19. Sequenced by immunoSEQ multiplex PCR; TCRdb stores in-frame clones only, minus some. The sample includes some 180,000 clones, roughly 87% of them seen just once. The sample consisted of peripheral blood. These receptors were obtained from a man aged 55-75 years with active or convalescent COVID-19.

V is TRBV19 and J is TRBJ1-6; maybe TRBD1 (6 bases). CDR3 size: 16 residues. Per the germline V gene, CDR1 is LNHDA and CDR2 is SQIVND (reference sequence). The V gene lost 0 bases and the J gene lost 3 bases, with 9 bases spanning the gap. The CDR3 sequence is CASSIEDRSYNSPLHF. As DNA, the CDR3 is TGTGCCAGTAGTATAGAGGACAGAAGCTATAATTCACCCCTCCACTTT.

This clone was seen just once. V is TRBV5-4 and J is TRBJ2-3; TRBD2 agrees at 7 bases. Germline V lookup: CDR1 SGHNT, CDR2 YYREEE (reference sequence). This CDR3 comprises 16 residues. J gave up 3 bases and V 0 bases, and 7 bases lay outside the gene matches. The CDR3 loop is CASSLGLATQTDTQYF. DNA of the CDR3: TGTGCCAGCAGCTTGGGACTAGCAACGCAAACAGATACGCAGTATTTT.

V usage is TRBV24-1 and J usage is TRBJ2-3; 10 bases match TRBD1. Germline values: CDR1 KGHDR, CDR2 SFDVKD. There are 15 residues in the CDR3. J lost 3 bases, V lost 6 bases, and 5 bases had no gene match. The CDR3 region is CATSPGQGWTDTQYF. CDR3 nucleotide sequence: TGTGCCACCAGTCCGGGACAGGGGTGGACAGATACGCAGTATTTT.

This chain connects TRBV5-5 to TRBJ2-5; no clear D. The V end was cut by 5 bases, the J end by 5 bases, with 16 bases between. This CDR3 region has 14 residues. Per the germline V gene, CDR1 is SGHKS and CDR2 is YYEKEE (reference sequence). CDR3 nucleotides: TGTGCCAGCAGTTTGTACGTGGTCGGGGAGACCCAGTACTTC. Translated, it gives CASSLYVVGETQYF. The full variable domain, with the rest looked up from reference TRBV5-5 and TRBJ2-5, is DAGVTQSPTHLIKTRGQQVTLRCSPISGHKSVSWYQQVLGQGPQFIFQYYEKEERGRGNFPDRFSARQFPNYSSELNVNALLLGDSALYLCASSLYVVGETQYFGPGTRLLVL.

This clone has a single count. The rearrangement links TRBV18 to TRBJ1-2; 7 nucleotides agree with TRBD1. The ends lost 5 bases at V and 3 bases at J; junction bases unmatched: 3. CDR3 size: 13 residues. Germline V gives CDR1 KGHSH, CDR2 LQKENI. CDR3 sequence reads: CASSRDRDYGYTF. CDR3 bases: TGTGCCAGCTCAAGAGACAGGGACTATGGCTACACCTTC.

DNA for the CDR3: TGCGCCAGCAGAGACACAGGGGGCGCGGGCTCCTACACTGAAGCTTTCTTT. Its protein product is CASRDTGGAGSYTEAFF. The J gene is TRBJ1-1, the V gene TRBV4-1; 9 bases are a match to TRBD1. With 6 bases clipped from V and 3 bases from J, the junction kept 14 bases outside the gene matches. CDR1 is MGHRA and CDR2 is YSYEKL in the germline V gene. The CDR3 has 17 residues.

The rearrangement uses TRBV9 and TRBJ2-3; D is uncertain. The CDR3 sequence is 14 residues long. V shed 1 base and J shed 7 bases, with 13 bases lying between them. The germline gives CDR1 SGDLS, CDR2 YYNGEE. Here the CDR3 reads CASSVIVGANTQYF. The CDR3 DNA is TGTGCCAGCAGCGTAATTGTCGGAGCAAATACGCAGTATTTT. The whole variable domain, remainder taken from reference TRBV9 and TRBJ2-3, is DSGVTQTPKHLITATGQRVTLRCSPRSGDLSVYWYQQSLDQGLQFLIQYYNGEERAKGNILERFSAQQFPDLHSELNLSSLELGDSALYFCASSVIVGANTQYFGPGTRLTVL.

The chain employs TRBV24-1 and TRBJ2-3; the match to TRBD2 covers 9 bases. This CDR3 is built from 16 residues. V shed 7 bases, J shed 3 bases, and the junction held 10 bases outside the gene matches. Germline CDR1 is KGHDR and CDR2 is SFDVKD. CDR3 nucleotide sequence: TGTGCCACCAGACAGGGTGGTAGCGGGGGTACAGATACGCAGTATTTT. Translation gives CATRQGGSGGTDTQYF.

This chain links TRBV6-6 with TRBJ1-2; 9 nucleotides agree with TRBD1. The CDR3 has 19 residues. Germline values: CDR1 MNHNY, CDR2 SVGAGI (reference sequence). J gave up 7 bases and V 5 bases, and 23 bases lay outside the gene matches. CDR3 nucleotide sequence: TGTGCCAGCAGTCCCCGTTTTATTACAGGGGGCGGCGGGTATAGTGGCTACACCTTC. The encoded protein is CASSPRFITGGGGYSGYTF.

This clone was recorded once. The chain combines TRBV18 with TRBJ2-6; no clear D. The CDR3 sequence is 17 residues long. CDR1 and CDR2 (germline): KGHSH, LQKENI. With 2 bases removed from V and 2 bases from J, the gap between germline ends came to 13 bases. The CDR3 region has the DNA TGTGCCAGCTCACCAAATTTTTATGGCCCTGGGGCCAACGTCCTGACTTTC. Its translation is CASSPNFYGPGANVLTF.

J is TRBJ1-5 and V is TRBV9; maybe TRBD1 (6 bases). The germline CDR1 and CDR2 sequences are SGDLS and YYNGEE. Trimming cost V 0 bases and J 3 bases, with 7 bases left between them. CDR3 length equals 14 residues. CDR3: CASSVGDTNQPQHF. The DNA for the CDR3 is TGTGCCAGCAGCGTAGGGGACACCAATCAGCCCCAGCATTTT.

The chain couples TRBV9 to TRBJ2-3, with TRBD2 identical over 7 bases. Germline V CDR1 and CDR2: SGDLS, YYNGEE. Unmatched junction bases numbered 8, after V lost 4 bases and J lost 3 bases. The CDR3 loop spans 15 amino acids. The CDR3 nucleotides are TGTGCCAGCAGCCTTGGGAGGGCAGGTACAGATACGCAGTATTTT. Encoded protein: CASSLGRAGTDTQYF.

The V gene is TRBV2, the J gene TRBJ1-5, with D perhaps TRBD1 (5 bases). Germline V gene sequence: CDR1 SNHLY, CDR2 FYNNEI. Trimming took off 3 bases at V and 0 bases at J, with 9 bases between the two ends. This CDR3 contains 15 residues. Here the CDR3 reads CASSDGRDSNQPQHF. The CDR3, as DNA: TGTGCCAGCAGTGATGGCAGGGATAGCAATCAGCCCCAGCATTTT.

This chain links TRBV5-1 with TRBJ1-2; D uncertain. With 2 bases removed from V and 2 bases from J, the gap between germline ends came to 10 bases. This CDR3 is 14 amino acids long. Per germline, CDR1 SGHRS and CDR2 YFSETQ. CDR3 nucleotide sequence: TGCGCCAGCAGCTTCCTAGACGGGAACTATGGCTACACCTTC. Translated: CASSFLDGNYGYTF.

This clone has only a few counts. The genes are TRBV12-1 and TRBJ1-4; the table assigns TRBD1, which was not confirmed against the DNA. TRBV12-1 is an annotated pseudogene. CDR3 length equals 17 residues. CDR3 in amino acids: CASSLGYRDSPNEKLFF. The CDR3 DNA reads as TGTGCCAGCAGTTTAGGATACCGGGACAGCCCTAATGAAAAACTGTTTTTT.

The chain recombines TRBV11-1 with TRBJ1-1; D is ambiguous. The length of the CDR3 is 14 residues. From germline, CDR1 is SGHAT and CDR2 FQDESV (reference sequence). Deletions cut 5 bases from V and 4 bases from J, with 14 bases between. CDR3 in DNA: TGTGCCAGCAGCCTCCCGGGGTTAACCACTGAAGCTTTCTTT. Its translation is CASSLPGLTTEAFF.

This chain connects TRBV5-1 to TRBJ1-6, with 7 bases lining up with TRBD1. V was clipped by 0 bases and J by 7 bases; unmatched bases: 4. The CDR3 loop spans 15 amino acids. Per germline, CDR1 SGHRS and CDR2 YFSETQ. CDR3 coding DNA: TGCGCCAGCAGCTTGGCGACAGGGTCCAATTCACCCCTCCACTTT. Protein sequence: CASSLATGSNSPLHF.

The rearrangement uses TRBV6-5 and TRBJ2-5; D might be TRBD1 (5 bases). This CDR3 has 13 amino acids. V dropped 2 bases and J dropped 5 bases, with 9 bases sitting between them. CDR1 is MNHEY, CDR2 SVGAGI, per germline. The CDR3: CASSYGADETQYF. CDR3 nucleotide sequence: TGTGCCAGCAGTTACGGGGCGGATGAGACCCAGTACTTC.

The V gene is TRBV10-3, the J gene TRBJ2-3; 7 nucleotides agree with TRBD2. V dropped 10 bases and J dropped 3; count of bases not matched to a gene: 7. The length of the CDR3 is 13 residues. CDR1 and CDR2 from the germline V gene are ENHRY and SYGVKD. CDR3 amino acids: CATAGGGTDTQYF. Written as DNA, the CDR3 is TGTGCCACCGCGGGCGGGGGTACAGATACGCAGTATTTT.

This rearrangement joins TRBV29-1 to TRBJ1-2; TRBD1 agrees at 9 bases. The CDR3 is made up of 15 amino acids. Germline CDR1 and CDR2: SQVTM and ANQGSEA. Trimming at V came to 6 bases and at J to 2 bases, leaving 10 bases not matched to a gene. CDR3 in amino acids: CSVEPWDRANYGYTF. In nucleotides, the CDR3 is TGCAGCGTCGAGCCGTGGGACAGGGCCAACTATGGCTACACCTTC.

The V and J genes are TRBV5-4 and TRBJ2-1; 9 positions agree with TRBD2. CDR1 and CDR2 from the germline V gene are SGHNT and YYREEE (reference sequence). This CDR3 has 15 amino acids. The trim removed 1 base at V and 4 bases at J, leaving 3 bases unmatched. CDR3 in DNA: TGTGCCAGCAGCTTGACTAGCGGGTCTTACAATGAGCAGTTCTTC. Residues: CASSLTSGSYNEQFF.

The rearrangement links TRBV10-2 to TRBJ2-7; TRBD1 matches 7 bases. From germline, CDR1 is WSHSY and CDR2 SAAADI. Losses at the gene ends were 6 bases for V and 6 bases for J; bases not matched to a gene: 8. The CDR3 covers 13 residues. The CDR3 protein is CASSTRTGGEQYF. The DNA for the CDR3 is TGCGCCAGCAGCACAAGGACAGGAGGCGAGCAGTACTTC.

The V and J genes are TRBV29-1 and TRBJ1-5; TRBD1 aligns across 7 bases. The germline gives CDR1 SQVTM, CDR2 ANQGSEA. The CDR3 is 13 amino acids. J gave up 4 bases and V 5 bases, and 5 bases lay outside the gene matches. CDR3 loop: CSVTAGGNQPQHF. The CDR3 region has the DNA TGCAGCGTTACGGCAGGGGGAAATCAGCCCCAGCATTTT.

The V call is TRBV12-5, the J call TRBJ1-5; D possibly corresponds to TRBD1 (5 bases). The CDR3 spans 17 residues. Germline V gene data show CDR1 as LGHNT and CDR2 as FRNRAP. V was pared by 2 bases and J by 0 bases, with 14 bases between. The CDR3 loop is CASGLSDSLYSNQPQHF. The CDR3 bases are TGTGCTAGTGGTTTGTCCGACAGTCTTTATAGCAATCAGCCCCAGCATTTT.

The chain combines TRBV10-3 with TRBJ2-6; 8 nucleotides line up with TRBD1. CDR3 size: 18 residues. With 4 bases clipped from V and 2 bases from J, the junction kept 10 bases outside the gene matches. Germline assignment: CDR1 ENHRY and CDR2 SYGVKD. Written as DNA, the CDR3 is TGTGCCATCAGTGGCCGGGACAGGAAATCCCCTGGGGCCAACGTCCTGACTTTC. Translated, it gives CAISGRDRKSPGANVLTF.

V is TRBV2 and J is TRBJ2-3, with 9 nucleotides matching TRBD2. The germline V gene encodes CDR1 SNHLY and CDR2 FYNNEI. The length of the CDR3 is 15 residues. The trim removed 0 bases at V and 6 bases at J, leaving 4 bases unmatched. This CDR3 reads CASSEAFLAGDTQYF. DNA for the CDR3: TGTGCCAGCAGTGAAGCGTTCCTAGCGGGGGATACGCAGTATTTT.

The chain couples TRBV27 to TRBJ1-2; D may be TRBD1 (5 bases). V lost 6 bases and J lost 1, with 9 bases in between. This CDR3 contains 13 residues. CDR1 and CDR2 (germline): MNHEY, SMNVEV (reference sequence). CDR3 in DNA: TGTGCCAGCAGAGGGGATGGTAACTATGGCTACACCTTC. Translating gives CASRGDGNYGYTF.

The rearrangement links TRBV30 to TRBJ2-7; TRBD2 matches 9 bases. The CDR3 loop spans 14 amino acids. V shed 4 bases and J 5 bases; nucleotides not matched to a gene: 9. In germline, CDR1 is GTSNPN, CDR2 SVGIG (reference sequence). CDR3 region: CAWKRLRGGNEQYF. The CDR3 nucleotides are TGTGCCTGGAAGCGCCTGCGGGGGGGGAACGAGCAGTACTTC.

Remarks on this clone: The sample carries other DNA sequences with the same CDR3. CDR3 in amino acids: CASRDRANTEAFF. Here the CDR3 DNA reads TGTGCCAGCCGGGACAGGGCGAACACTGAAGCTTTCTTT. The chain recombines TRBV6-6 with TRBJ1-1; 9 bases agree with TRBD1. The V gene end was trimmed by 8 bases and the J gene end by 1 base; junction bases not matched to a gene: 2. The CDR3 loop spans 13 amino acids. Per the germline V gene, CDR1 is MNHNY and CDR2 is SVGAGI (reference sequence).

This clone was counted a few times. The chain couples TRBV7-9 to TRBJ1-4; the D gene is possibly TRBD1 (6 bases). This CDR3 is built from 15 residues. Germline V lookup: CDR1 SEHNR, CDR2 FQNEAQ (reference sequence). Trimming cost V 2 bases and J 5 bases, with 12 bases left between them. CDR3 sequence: CASSLQGQRNEKLFF. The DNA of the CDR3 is TGTGCCAGCAGCTTACAAGGACAGAGAAATGAAAAACTGTTTTTT.